This T cell receptor (beta chain) was captured in a study of blood T cell repertoires in COVID-19. On the study more broadly: In each case, the material was cDNA or gDNA derived from T cells, B-cell-depleted T cells, or PBMCs.

CDR3 length equals 17 residues. From germline, CDR1 is ENHRY and CDR2 SYGVKD. V was cut by 3 bases and J by 6 bases, with 24 bases left in between. The method was immunoSEQ multiplex PCR; TCRdb's version includes in-frame clones alone and lacks a portion of them. The data hold about 20,000 clones, with roughly 85% observed a single time. The receptor was derived from a human donor with active COVID-19. The donor label of this sample is uncertain. The chain has TRBV10-3 and TRBJ2-7; the D gene is possibly TRBD2 (5 bases). The sequencing input was peripheral blood. This CDR3 reads CAISDGNLVVRVVEQYF. The DNA of the CDR3 is TGTGCCATCAGTGACGGAAACCTCGTGGTGAGGGTTGTCGAGCAGTACTTC.